This T cell receptor beta chain was retrieved from a study of T cell responses to AZD1222 COVID-19 vaccine. Measured with immunoSEQ multiplex PCR; TCRdb has only the in-frame clones, and not every one. Here the sample spans approximately 170,000 clones, roughly 90% being singletons. Germline CDR1 reads SGHNT; CDR2 reads YENEEA. The V end was cut by 5 bases, the J end by 6 bases, with 11 bases between. CDR3 length equals 13 residues. The V call is TRBV11-3, the J call TRBJ2-1; D is uncertain. The sequences come from peripheral blood, collected on day 0 of AZD1222 vaccination. The receptor was derived from an adult in good health. CDR3 region: CASSPPHANEQFF. The CDR3 DNA reads TGTGCCAGCAGCCCGCCTCACGCCAATGAGCAGTTCTTC.